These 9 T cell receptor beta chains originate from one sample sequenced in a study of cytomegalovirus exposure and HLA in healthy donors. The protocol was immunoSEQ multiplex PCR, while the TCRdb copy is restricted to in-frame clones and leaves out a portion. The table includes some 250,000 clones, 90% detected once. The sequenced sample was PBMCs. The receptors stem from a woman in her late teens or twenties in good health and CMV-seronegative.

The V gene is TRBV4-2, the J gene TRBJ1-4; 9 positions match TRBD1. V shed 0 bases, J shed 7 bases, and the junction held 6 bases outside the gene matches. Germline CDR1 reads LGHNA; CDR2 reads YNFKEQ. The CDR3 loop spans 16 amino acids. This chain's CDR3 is CASSQDWGTGSEKLFF. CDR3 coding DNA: TGTGCCAGCAGCCAAGACTGGGGGACAGGGAGTGAAAAACTGTTTTTT.

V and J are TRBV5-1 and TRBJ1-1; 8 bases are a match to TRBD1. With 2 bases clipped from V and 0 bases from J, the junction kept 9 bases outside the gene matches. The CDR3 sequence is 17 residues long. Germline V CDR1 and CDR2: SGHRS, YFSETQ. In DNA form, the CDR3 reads TGCGCCAGCAGCTTAATACAGGGGGTGGTGATGAACACTGAAGCTTTCTTT. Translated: CASSLIQGVVMNTEAFF.

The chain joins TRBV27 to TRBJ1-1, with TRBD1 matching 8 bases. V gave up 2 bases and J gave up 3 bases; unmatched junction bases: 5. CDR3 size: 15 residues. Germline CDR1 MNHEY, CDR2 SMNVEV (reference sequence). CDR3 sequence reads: CASSLTGQGDTEAFF. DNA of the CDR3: TGTGCCAGCAGTTTAACCGGACAGGGTGACACTGAAGCTTTCTTT.

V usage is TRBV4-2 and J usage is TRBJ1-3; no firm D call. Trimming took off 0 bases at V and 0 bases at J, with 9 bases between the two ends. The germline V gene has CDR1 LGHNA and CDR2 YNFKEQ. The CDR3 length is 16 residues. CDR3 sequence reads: CASSQDIPGSGNTIYF. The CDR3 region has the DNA TGTGCCAGCAGCCAAGACATCCCGGGCTCTGGAAACACCATATATTTT.

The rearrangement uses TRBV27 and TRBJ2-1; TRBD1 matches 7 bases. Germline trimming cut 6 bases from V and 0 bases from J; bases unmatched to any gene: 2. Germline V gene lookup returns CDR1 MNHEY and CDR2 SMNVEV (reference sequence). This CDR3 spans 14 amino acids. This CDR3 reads CASSAGGSYNEQFF. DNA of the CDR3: TGTGCCAGCAGCGCAGGGGGCTCCTACAATGAGCAGTTCTTC.

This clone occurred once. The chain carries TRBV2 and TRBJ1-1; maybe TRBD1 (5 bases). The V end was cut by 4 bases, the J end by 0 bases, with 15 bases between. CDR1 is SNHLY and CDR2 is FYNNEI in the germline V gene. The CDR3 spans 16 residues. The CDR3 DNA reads TGTGCCAGCAGTGGGCGGGGGATTCGGATGAACACTGAAGCTTTCTTT. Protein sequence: CASSGRGIRMNTEAFF.

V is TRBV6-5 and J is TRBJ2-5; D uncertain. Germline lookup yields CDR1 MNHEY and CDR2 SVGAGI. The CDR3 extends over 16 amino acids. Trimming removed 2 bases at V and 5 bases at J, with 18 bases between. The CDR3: CASSYDFGSPGETQYF. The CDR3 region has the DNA TGTGCCAGCAGTTACGATTTCGGCTCCCCAGGCGAGACCCAGTACTTC.

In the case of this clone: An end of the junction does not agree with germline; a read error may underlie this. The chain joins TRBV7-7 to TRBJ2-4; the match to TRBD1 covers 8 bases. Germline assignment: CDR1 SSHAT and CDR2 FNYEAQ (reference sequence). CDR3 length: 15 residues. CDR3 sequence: CASSSRVGTGNIQYF. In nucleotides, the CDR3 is TGTGCTAGCAGCTCCCGGGTGGGGACAGGAAACATTCAGTACTTC.

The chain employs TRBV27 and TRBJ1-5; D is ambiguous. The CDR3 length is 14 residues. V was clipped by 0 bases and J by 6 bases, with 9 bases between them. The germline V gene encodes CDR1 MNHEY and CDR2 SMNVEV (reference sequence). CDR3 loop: CASSLSREGQPQHF. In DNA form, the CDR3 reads TGTGCCAGCAGTTTATCAAGGGAGGGTCAGCCCCAGCATTTT.